What follows is one T cell receptor beta chain and its context. The antigen is unknown. The data belong to a study of post-analysis software for immune sequencing data. Whole-study context: Relapsing-remitting, secondary progressive and progressive-relapsing forms of multiple sclerosis all featured among disease courses. Study conclusions and caveats: The normalized Chao1 diversity of multiple sclerosis patients was significantly lower than that of controls.

Tagging with unique molecular identifiers was a feature of the TCR beta cDNA libraries. A population of about 0.95 to 10 million T cells gave rise to around 530,000 cDNA molecules. TCRdb passed the PCR reads through MiXCR, listing each CDR3 protein once. The data contain some 800,000 distinct CDR3 sequences, under 60% of them singletons. The receptor's source is a girl aged 5 to 17 with multiple sclerosis. The sample comprised blood.

The CDR3 coding sequence is TGTGCTAGTGAGGCGGATTCTTACAATGAGCAGTTCTTC. It is translated as CASEADSYNEQFF. The chain uses TRBV12-5 and TRBJ2-1; D is unresolved. V shed 7 bases and J shed 4 bases, with 11 bases lying between them. Germline V gene data show CDR1 as LGHNT and CDR2 as FRNRAP. This CDR3 contains 13 residues.